This T cell receptor (beta chain) is from a study of T cells in Graves' hyperthyroidism and ophthalmopathy. As for the study in general: Any treatment followed the collection of peripheral blood at initial diagnosis.

Across 18 months, stable Graves' hyperthyroidism was marked by no progression to ophthalmopathy. Study observations and caveats: Blood samples included most of the expanded thyroid clonotypes exceeding 0.001.

A few counts support this clonotype. What it recognizes is unknown. Researchers amplified the TCR beta CDR3 regions from RNA transcripts. In the first-round RT-PCR of the TCR CDR3, the HTBI primer set was used. MiXCR, applied by TCRdb to the multiplex PCR reads, yields one record per CDR3 protein. The table lists 300,000 or so distinct CDR3 sequences, about 21% of them singletons. The J segment lost 3 bases and the V segment lost 7 bases, leaving 3 bases of the junction unmatched. The length of the CDR3 is 14 residues. Germline CDR1 LNHDA, CDR2 SQIVND (reference sequence). The clonotype was recovered from a woman aged 45-60 years with Graves' hyperthyroidism. V and J are TRBV19 and TRBJ2-7, with TRBD2 identical over 13 bases. The source material was blood. The CDR3 DNA reads TGTGCCAGTACCCGGACTAGCGGGAGCTACGAGCAGTACTTC. Translated, it gives CASTRTSGSYEQYF.